This note documents a single T cell receptor (beta chain) sequence. Its antigen is not identified. The data derive from a study of T cell repertoires in cytomegalovirus infection. Study context: Indications came from public TCR beta signatures; they pointed to CMV infection and to a matching HLA type. Study-wide results and limits: CMV carriers with the relevant HLA were identified by cumulative public TCR beta family frequency.

Each CDR3 protein is one row after TCRdb ran MiXCR on the reads. The sample lists roughly 700,000 distinct CDR3 sequences; about 30% were seen once. The CDR3 runs to 15 residues. V shed 2 bases and J shed 4 bases, with 14 bases lying between them. Per germline, CDR1 MNHEY and CDR2 SVGEGT. This sequence originates from a human donor in good health (CMV status not recorded). Some clones in this sample may be carry-over from other donors' samples. The V and J genes are TRBV6-2 or TRBV6-3 and TRBJ1-2; weak D call: TRBD1 (5 bases). The sample was cultured PBMCs, taken from culture after CMV antigen stimulation. CDR3 nucleotide sequence: TGTGCCAGCAGTTACGTCGGGTCCGGGGGCTATGGCTACACCTTC. Its translation: CASSYVGSGGYGYTF.